The sequence of this T cell receptor beta chain was determined in a study of Ad26.COV2.S vaccination and SARS-CoV-2 variants. V was clipped by 0 bases and J by 4 bases; unmatched bases: 5. The CDR3 length is 16 residues. Germline V gene lookup returns CDR1 MNHEY and CDR2 SVGAGI. Study-wide results and caveats: Higher spike-specific TCR breadth was found in vaccine recipients than in placebo recipients. The breadth of spike-specific CD8+ and CD4+ T cell responses after vaccination was reportedly substantial.

The sample holds one count of this clone. Its target is unknown. Sequenced by immunoSEQ multiplex PCR; TCRdb stores in-frame clones only, minus some. Of 360,000 or so clones in the sample, approximately 90% were seen once. Treatment of the sample: some 20 received Ad26.COV2.S at low or high dose, single or two shots; 5 received placebo; per-sample allocation not given. It was on day 63 after the first vaccine or placebo injection that samples were taken. Immunization relied on an Ad26 vector, which expressed Wuhan-strain SARS-CoV-2 spike. Source: peripheral blood, taken in a trial of Ad26.COV2.S vaccine versus placebo. V usage is TRBV6-5 and J usage is TRBJ2-1; 8 bases fit TRBD1. The sequence was collected from a person between 18 and 65 years old who received the Ad26.COV2.S COVID-19 vaccine or a placebo. The DNA of the CDR3 is TGTGCCAGCAGTTACTCGGCAGGGGGCAGGTACAATGAGCAGTTCTTC. Its translation is CASSYSAGGRYNEQFF.